These T cell receptor beta chains were read from a single sample in a study of human T cells and chemical hapten exposure. Each CDR3 protein is one row after TCRdb ran MiXCR on the 5' RACE reads. Counted here are 150,000 or so distinct CDR3 sequences, approximately 4% occurring once; the ten biggest clones make up about 1.3%. The receptors stem from a female donor in good health. CDR3s include the opening cysteine and the closing phenylalanine or tryptophan. A D gene is named only where the DNA matches it firmly. A clone size is listed for some rows: how often the clone was seen (once, few, many), or a class if it is expanded.

many,NA,TRBJ2-3,TRBV7-2,TGTGCCAGCAGCTTATTTACGGGGGACACAGATACGCAGTATTTT,CASSLFTGDTDTQYF
many,NA,TRBJ1-2,TRBV19,TGTGCCAGTAGTATTGAGAGGGGGTATTATGGCTACACCTTC,CASSIERGYYGYTF
many,NA,TRBJ2-1,TRBV9,TGTGCCAGCAGCGCACAAACAGGTGTGTGGAATGAGCAGTTCTTC,CASSAQTGVWNEQFF
few,NA,TRBJ1-2,TRBV12-3/TRBV12-4,TGTGCCAGCAGTCCCCCAGAGGGAGGCTACACCTTC,CASSPPEGGYTF
NA,TRBD2,TRBJ2-1,TRBV12-3/TRBV12-4,TGTGCCACAAGCGGGGGTCCCCTCTACAATGAGCAGTTCTTC,CATSGGPLYNEQFF
few,NA,TRBJ1-2,TRBV5-4,TGTGCCAGCACCACTCCCCCGCCCGGGCTTGATGGCTACACCTTC,CASTTPPPGLDGYTF
few,NA,TRBJ1-1,TRBV10-3,TGTGCCATCAGTGAACACGGCGGGAACACTGAAGCTTTCTTT,CAISEHGGNTEAFF
many,NA,TRBJ2-5,TRBV18,TGTGCCAGCTCCCCCGCCCTCCGGGGGGCCATCGGAGAGACCCAGTACTTC,CASSPALRGAIGETQYF
many,NA,TRBJ1-1,TRBV9,TGTGCCAGCAGCGTAGGTCCCCTGGGCACTGAAGCTTTCTTT,CASSVGPLGTEAFF
many,NA,TRBJ1-3,TRBV6-6,TGTGCCGGCAGTAAAGGAGGGGAGAGCTCTGGAAACACCATATATTTT,CAGSKGGESSGNTIYF
many,TRBD1,TRBJ1-6,TRBV28,TGTGCCAGCAGCCAAGGGACAGCATATAATTCACCCCTCCACTTT,CASSQGTAYNSPLHF
many,NA,TRBJ2-5,TRBV20-1,TGCAGTGCCCTATTAGTTTCCGAAGAGACCCAGTACTTC,CSALLVSEETQYF
many,TRBD1,TRBJ2-5,TRBV9,TGTGCCAGCAGCGCTCGGACAGGGCAAGAGACCCAGTACTTC,CASSARTGQETQYF
many,TRBD1,TRBJ2-5,TRBV7-2,TGTGCCAGCAGCTCAGAGACAGGGAGAGCAGAGACCCAGTACTTC,CASSSETGRAETQYF